This T cell receptor beta chain stems from a study of blood T cell repertoires in COVID-19. Study details: Acute-phase and convalescent COVID-19 samples originated in the United States, Italy and Spain. T cells, B-cell-depleted T cells, or PBMCs provided the cDNA or gDNA that served as material.

One Seattle source followed patients from active infection through their disease course. The table came from immunoSEQ multiplex PCR; TCRdb's copy has only in-frame clones and leaves some out. This repertoire shows roughly 180,000 clones, 75% to 85% found once; its top ten account for around 8%. The germline V gene has CDR1 SNHLY and CDR2 FYNNEI. V was trimmed by 5 bases and J by 0 bases, leaving 13 bases between them. CDR3 size: 16 residues. The TCR comes from a woman aged 60-70 years with COVID-19, enrolled during active disease. The sample taken for sequencing was peripheral blood. This chain joins TRBV2 and TRBJ2-2; D possibly corresponds to TRBD1 (7 bases). CDR3 sequence (DNA): TGTGCCAGCAGTAACGGGGGACAGCCGAACACCGGGGAGCTGTTTTTT. Translation: CASSNGGQPNTGELFF.